These 27 T cell receptor beta chains share one sample of origin, sequenced in a study of identical twins. A single record per CDR3 protein comes from TCRdb applying MiXCR to the 5' RACE reads. The sample yields around 1.7 million distinct CDR3 sequences, roughly 35% seen once. Input material: cord blood. These receptors originate from a newborn girl in good health.

The gene calls are TRBV12-5 and TRBJ1-5; TRBD1 might be the D (5 bases). Trimming stripped 4 bases from V and 4 bases from J, with 5 bases between. This CDR3 region has 12 residues. Germline-derived CDR1 and CDR2 are LGHNT and FRNRAP. The CDR3 bases are TGTGCTAGTGGTTCAGGGAATCAGCCCCAGCATTTT. This gives the protein CASGSGNQPQHF.

This clonotype was seen a few times. This chain connects TRBV5-1 to TRBJ2-1; D is unresolved. The V gene lost 2 bases and the J gene lost 4 bases, with 13 bases spanning the gap. CDR1 and CDR2 from the germline V gene are SGHRS and YFSETQ. This CDR3 contains 15 residues. In DNA, the CDR3 is TGCGCCAGCAGCTTAGAGTTGGTAAGGTACAATGAGCAGTTCTTC. Protein: CASSLELVRYNEQFF.

This clonotype has a handful of counts. The V gene is TRBV10-2, the J gene TRBJ2-1; 7 bases are a match to TRBD2. This CDR3 comprises 17 residues. Germline loops: CDR1 WSHSY, CDR2 SAAADI. The V and J ends lost 3 bases and 0 bases, in that order; junction bases with no gene match: 8. The CDR3 is CASSETASGYSYNEQFF. The DNA of the CDR3 is TGCGCCAGCAGTGAAACGGCTAGCGGATACTCCTACAATGAGCAGTTCTTC.

This chain links TRBV24-1 with TRBJ2-7, with 12 nucleotides matching TRBD2. CDR3 size: 15 residues. V lost 3 bases and J lost 7; bases outside the gene matches: 6. Per the germline V gene, CDR1 is KGHDR and CDR2 is SFDVKD. CDR3 sequence reads: CATSDVTSGSNEQYF. The CDR3 DNA reads TGTGCCACCAGTGATGTGACTAGCGGGAGCAATGAGCAGTACTTC.

This clonotype was recorded at least ten times. This chain joins TRBV20-1 and TRBJ2-7, with D unresolved. V was clipped by 6 bases and J by 2 bases, with 17 bases between them. Germline CDR1 DFQATT, CDR2 SNEGSKA (reference sequence). CDR3 length equals 14 residues. CDR3 sequence reads: CSARPLETAYEQYF. The CDR3 nucleotides are TGCAGTGCCAGACCCCTAGAGACCGCCTACGAGCAGTACTTC.

The rearrangement joins TRBV10-3 to TRBJ2-3; 10 positions agree with TRBD2. Trimming removed 3 bases from V and 5 bases from J; junction bases left unmatched: 8. The CDR3 sequence is 16 residues long. In germline, CDR1 is ENHRY, CDR2 SYGVKD. CDR3 sequence (DNA): TGTGCCATCAGTGATCTTATACGGACTAGCGGAGATACGCAGTATTTT. This gives the protein CAISDLIRTSGDTQYF.

The V gene is TRBV5-5, the J gene TRBJ1-2; D gene uncertain. The length of the CDR3 is 14 residues. Germline V gene data show CDR1 as SGHKS and CDR2 as YYEKEE (reference sequence). Trimming left V 7 bases short and J 5 bases short, with 18 bases between. CDR3 sequence reads: CASSRATDLYGYTF. DNA of the CDR3: TGTGCCAGCTCGCGGGCGACTGACCTATATGGCTACACCTTC.

This clonotype was counted once. This rearrangement joins TRBV12-3 or TRBV12-4 to TRBJ1-1; D possibly corresponds to TRBD1 (5 bases). The CDR3 sequence is 16 residues long. Trimming removed 5 bases from V and 1 base from J, with 17 bases in between. CDR3: CASSNPQGTANTEAFF. The CDR3, as DNA: TGTGCCAGCAGTAACCCTCAGGGTACCGCGAACACTGAAGCTTTCTTT.

The V and J genes are TRBV27 and TRBJ1-2, with D perhaps matching TRBD1 (6 bases). Deletions cut 1 base from V and 3 bases from J, with 12 bases between. The germline V gene has CDR1 MNHEY and CDR2 SMNVEV (reference sequence). The CDR3 covers 15 residues. CDR3 protein: CASSLWSGGYYGYTF. The DNA of the CDR3 is TGTGCCAGCAGTTTATGGTCCGGGGGCTACTATGGCTACACCTTC.

The V and J genes are TRBV12-3 or TRBV12-4 and TRBJ1-2; D is unclear. With 3 bases removed from V and 1 base from J, the gap between germline ends came to 9 bases. The CDR3 covers 14 residues. CDR3 residues: CASSFGSFNYGYTF. CDR3 sequence (DNA): TGTGCCAGCAGTTTTGGCAGCTTTAACTATGGCTACACCTTC.

This chain links TRBV5-1 with TRBJ1-3, with D unresolved. V was pared by 6 bases and J by 0 bases, with 7 bases between. Germline CDR1 and CDR2: SGHRS and YFSETQ. The CDR3 has 13 residues. DNA for the CDR3: TGCGCCAGCAAACCAGTCTCTGGAAACACCATATATTTT. The encoded protein is CASKPVSGNTIYF.

This clonotype has a handful of counts. J is TRBJ2-5 and V is TRBV10-3; 8 nucleotides match TRBD2. Per germline, CDR1 ENHRY and CDR2 SYGVKD. The CDR3 is made up of 13 amino acids. The V and J ends lost 10 bases and 0 bases, in that order; junction bases with no gene match: 4. The CDR3 DNA is TGTGCCAGCCGGGGACTAGACCAAGAGACCCAGTACTTC. Translating gives CASRGLDQETQYF.

The chain uses TRBV20-1 and TRBJ2-5; 9 nucleotides match TRBD2. The CDR3 is made up of 13 amino acids. Germline loops: CDR1 DFQATT, CDR2 SNEGSKA (reference sequence). The V segment lost 5 bases and the J segment 5 bases; nucleotides outside the gene matches: 6. CDR3 region: CSAPVAGVETQYF. CDR3 DNA: TGCAGTGCTCCCGTAGCGGGAGTGGAGACCCAGTACTTC.

This clonotype was observed a handful of times. The V gene is TRBV12-3 or TRBV12-4, the J gene TRBJ1-3, with D hard to call. The CDR3 contains 14 residues. V was trimmed by 5 bases and J by 1 base, leaving 9 bases between them. CDR3 nucleotides: TGTGCCAGCAGTGAGAGGGATTCTGGAAACACCATATATTTT. Protein sequence: CASSERDSGNTIYF.

The V call is TRBV30, the J call TRBJ2-7; D not resolved. The CDR3 covers 12 residues. V was trimmed by 3 bases and J by 0 bases, leaving 6 bases between them. From germline, CDR1 is GTSNPN and CDR2 SVGIG (reference sequence). The CDR3: CAWSHNSYEQYF. The DNA of the CDR3 is TGTGCCTGGAGCCACAACTCCTACGAGCAGTACTTC.

This clonotype was observed a handful of times. The genes are TRBV2 and TRBJ2-1; possibly TRBD2 for D (6 bases). The ends were cut back, 6 bases at V and 3 bases at J, with 12 bases in the middle. Germline loops: CDR1 SNHLY, CDR2 FYNNEI. The CDR3 totals 14 residues. The CDR3 coding sequence is TGTGCCAGCAGCCGGGAGTTCGGCTACAATGAGCAGTTCTTC. It is translated as CASSREFGYNEQFF.

This clonotype was detected only a few times. Written as DNA, the CDR3 is TGTGCCAGCAGTGTCGGCGGGAGAGGCTACGAGCAGTACTTC. Translating gives CASSVGGRGYEQYF. The J gene is TRBJ2-7, the V gene TRBV9, with 7 bases identical to TRBD2. V was clipped by 5 bases and J by 3 bases; unmatched bases: 8. The CDR3 is made up of 14 amino acids. Per germline, CDR1 SGDLS and CDR2 YYNGEE.

The J gene is TRBJ2-4, the V gene TRBV20-1; 8 bases match TRBD2. The J call is doubtful: the DNA matches TRBJ2-7 better. This CDR3 has 14 residues. In germline, CDR1 is DFQATT, CDR2 SNEGSKA (reference sequence). The CDR3 coding sequence is TGCAGTGCTGAAAAAGGACTAGCAGGGGACGAGCAGTACTTC. This codes for CSAEKGLAGDEQYF.

This clonotype occurred many times. The rearrangement joins TRBV5-1 to TRBJ2-1; the match to TRBD2 covers 13 bases. The ends lost 4 bases at V and 4 bases at J; junction bases unmatched: 11. CDR1 and CDR2 from the germline V gene are SGHRS and YFSETQ. The CDR3 contains 18 residues. The CDR3 region is CASSPRGTSGIGYNEQFF. The CDR3 DNA follows: TGCGCCAGCAGCCCCCGAGGGACTAGCGGGATCGGGTACAATGAGCAGTTCTTC.

The J gene is TRBJ2-4, the V gene TRBV5-1; D perhaps matches TRBD2 (5 bases). The J call could be wrong; TRBJ2-7 is a better fit for the DNA end. The CDR3 contains 13 residues. CDR1 is SGHRS, CDR2 YFSETQ, per germline. The CDR3 DNA reads as TGCGCCAGCAGCTGGGAGTCACCATACGAGCAGTACTTC. It translates to CASSWESPYEQYF.

The CDR3 loop is CASSQEWEGETQYF. The CDR3 DNA is TGTGCCAGCAGCCAAGAATGGGAAGGAGAGACCCAGTACTTC. The J gene is TRBJ2-5, the V gene TRBV14, with D unclear. CDR1 SGHDN and CDR2 FVKESK come from the germline V gene. The CDR3 is made up of 14 amino acids. The ends were cut back, 0 bases at V and 4 bases at J, with 9 bases in the middle. Full variable domain (remainder filled in from reference TRBV14 and TRBJ2-5): EAGVTQFPSHSVIEKGQTVTLRCDPISGHDNLYWYRRVMGKEIKFLLHFVKESKQDESGMPNNRFLAERTGGTYSTLKVQPAELEDSGVYFCASSQEWEGETQYFGPGTRLLVL.

The J gene is TRBJ2-7, the V gene TRBV7-6, with 11 bases matching TRBD2. V dropped 3 bases and J dropped 2; count of bases not matched to a gene: 6. Germline loops: CDR1 SGHVS, CDR2 FNYEAQ. This CDR3 has 16 amino acids. In DNA form, the CDR3 reads TGTGCCAGCAGCTTCGGTGGGACTAGCGGAACCTACGAGCAGTACTTC. This codes for CASSFGGTSGTYEQYF.

To note about this clonotype: At one of its ends the junction is not consistent with the germline gene, which may arise from a read error. CDR3 sequence (DNA): TGTGCCGGCAGTGACCGATACGAGCAGTACTTC. Its translation is CAGSDRYEQYF. The chain couples TRBV6-2 or TRBV6-3 to TRBJ2-7, with D uncertain. The germline CDR1 and CDR2 sequences are MNHEY and SVGEGT. The CDR3 is 11 residues long.

This rearrangement joins TRBV19 to TRBJ2-3; D is undetermined. CDR1 is LNHDA, CDR2 SQIVND, per germline (reference sequence). This CDR3 contains 14 residues. Trimming stripped 0 bases from V and 3 bases from J, with 7 bases between. CDR3 nucleotides: TGTGCCAGTAGTATAGAATCTTGGACAGATACGCAGTATTTT. Its protein product is CASSIESWTDTQYF.

V and J are TRBV2 and TRBJ2-1; D uncertain. The CDR3 loop spans 15 amino acids. Trimming removed 6 bases from V and 6 bases from J, with 18 bases in between. The V gene's germline CDR1 is SNHLY and CDR2 FYNNEI. CDR3 in DNA: TGTGCCAGCAGCCCTCCGGCCCTTAAGGGCAATGAGCAGTTCTTC. This gives the protein CASSPPALKGNEQFF.

The chain joins TRBV29-1 to TRBJ1-1; D is unresolved. With 2 bases removed from V and 0 bases from J, the gap between germline ends came to 13 bases. The CDR3 is made up of 15 amino acids. From germline, CDR1 is SQVTM and CDR2 ANQGSEA. In DNA form, the CDR3 reads TGCAGCGTTGAACCCGTGACGGTCATGAACACTGAAGCTTTCTTT. Its protein is CSVEPVTVMNTEAFF. Based on the CDR3 plus reference TRBV29-1 and TRBJ1-1, the full variable domain is SAVISQKPSRDICQRGTSLTIQCQVDSQVTMMFWYRQQPGQSLTLIATANQGSEATYESGFVIDKFPISRPNLTFSTLTVSNMSPEDSSIYLCSVEPVTVMNTEAFFGQGTRLTVV.

V usage is TRBV9 and J usage is TRBJ2-1; maybe TRBD2 (6 bases). The germline V gene encodes CDR1 SGDLS and CDR2 YYNGEE. The V and J ends lost 0 bases and 3 bases respectively, with 13 bases between them. The CDR3 is 16 amino acids. The DNA for the CDR3 is TGTGCCAGCAGCGTAGGGGGCCGACTAGGCTACAATGAGCAGTTCTTC. Encoded protein: CASSVGGRLGYNEQFF.